These T cell receptor beta chains were read from a single sample in a study of T cell responses to AZD1222 COVID-19 vaccine. TCRdb's table, derived via immunoSEQ multiplex PCR, lists solely in-frame clones and lacks some. The repertoire holds approximately 130,000 clones, with roughly 88% as singletons. The starting material was peripheral blood, obtained 28 days after the second AZD1222 dose. The source of these receptors is an adult who received the AZD1222 COVID-19 vaccine. The CDR3 runs from the conserved cysteine through the conserved F or W.

V gene: TRBV6-1; J gene: TRBJ1-4; CDR3 protein: CASSEARGGDEKLFF
V gene: TRBV19; J gene: TRBJ1-2; CDR3 protein: CASTPGTRYGYTF
V gene: TRBV10-3; J gene: TRBJ1-2; CDR3 protein: CASRDYGYTF
V gene: TRBV29-1; J gene: TRBJ1-2; CDR3 protein: CSVVTGRFYGYTF
V gene: TRBV15; J gene: TRBJ2-4; CDR3 protein: CATSRVDGAKNIQYF
V gene: TRBV25-1; J gene: TRBJ1-2; CDR3 protein: CASSGRYYGYTF
V gene: TRBV28; J gene: TRBJ1-1; CDR3 protein: CASRNAGQNTEAFF
V gene: TRBV5-8; J gene: TRBJ1-2; CDR3 protein: CASSLRGLTIYGYTF
V gene: TRBV18; J gene: TRBJ2-2; CDR3 protein: CASSPRQAGELFF
V gene: TRBV5-4; J gene: TRBJ1-2; CDR3 protein: CASSPSRARTNYGYTF
V gene: TRBV7-3; J gene: TRBJ1-1; CDR3 protein: CASSPTGGPEAFF
V gene: TRBV27; J gene: TRBJ2-1; CDR3 protein: CASSYSGGGIDSYNEQFF
V gene: TRBV7-2; J gene: TRBJ1-1; CDR3 protein: CASSFHPSGAGTEAFF
V gene: TRBV5-1; J gene: TRBJ2-1; CDR3 protein: CASRPGLAGNYNEQFF
V gene: TRBV6-5; J gene: TRBJ1-1; CDR3 protein: CASSYSQGTVRTEAFF
V gene: TRBV18; J gene: TRBJ2-2; CDR3 protein: CASSPFTGKVGELFF
V gene: TRBV7-9; J gene: TRBJ1-2; CDR3 protein: CASSTPRDSYGYTF
V gene: TRBV27; J gene: TRBJ1-2; CDR3 protein: CASGWGYGYTF
V gene: TRBV7-9; J gene: TRBJ1-2; CDR3 protein: CASSSGGGYTF
V gene: TRBV28; J gene: TRBJ2-3; CDR3 protein: CASSLVGDTQYF
V gene: TRBV7-6; J gene: TRBJ2-7; CDR3 protein: CASSLGPNYEQYF
V gene: TRBV10-3; J gene: TRBJ2-6; CDR3 protein: CAISEDQGAWTGANVLTF
V gene: TRBV11-2; J gene: TRBJ2-3; CDR3 protein: CASTPTGGVGTQYF
V gene: TRBV7-2; J gene: TRBJ1-3; CDR3 protein: CASSQTGGSGNTIYF
V gene: TRBV3-1/TRBV3-2; J gene: TRBJ1-1; CDR3 protein: CASSHVQKNTEAFF
V gene: TRBV27; J gene: TRBJ2-3; CDR3 protein: CASSLGSADTQYF
V gene: TRBV4-3; J gene: TRBJ2-3; CDR3 protein: CASSQEGDGHTQYF
V gene: TRBV3-1/TRBV3-2; J gene: TRBJ1-3; CDR3 protein: CASSHRGGVPGNTIYF
V gene: TRBV7-9; J gene: TRBJ1-1; CDR3 protein: CASSFSWGTGEAFF
V gene: TRBV28; J gene: TRBJ1-1; CDR3 protein: CASSLFSTEAFF
V gene: TRBV15; J gene: TRBJ1-5; CDR3 protein: CATSTAGTHQPQHF
V gene: TRBV10-3; J gene: TRBJ1-6; CDR3 protein: CAIRQVGSPLHF
V gene: TRBV7-9; J gene: TRBJ1-3; CDR3 protein: CASSPGGYTIYF
V gene: TRBV28; J gene: TRBJ1-2; CDR3 protein: CASSSPGHYYGYTF
V gene: TRBV6-5; J gene: TRBJ1-6; CDR3 protein: CASSYGQGDSPLHF
V gene: TRBV3-1/TRBV3-2; J gene: TRBJ2-7; CDR3 protein: CASSQARYEQYF
V gene: TRBV3-1/TRBV3-2; J gene: TRBJ2-7; CDR3 protein: CASSQVGRSDYEQYF
V gene: TRBV6-4; J gene: TRBJ2-3; CDR3 protein: CASSAGNTDTQYF
V gene: TRBV7-9; J gene: TRBJ2-7; CDR3 protein: CASSPETGSYEQYF
V gene: TRBV27; J gene: TRBJ1-2; CDR3 protein: CASSLLGGYGYTF
V gene: TRBV2; J gene: TRBJ1-1; CDR3 protein: CASSEVNRLGTEAFF
V gene: TRBV6-5; J gene: TRBJ1-1; CDR3 protein: CASSRQGRDTEAFF
V gene: TRBV7-6; J gene: TRBJ1-6; CDR3 protein: CASSSRQGARGLVSPLHF
V gene: TRBV9; J gene: TRBJ1-2; CDR3 protein: CASSADGGYTF
V gene: TRBV2; J gene: TRBJ1-5; CDR3 protein: CASSETGVQPQHF
V gene: TRBV7-6; J gene: TRBJ2-2; CDR3 protein: CASSWTSGVSSAGELFF
V gene: TRBV7-2; J gene: TRBJ1-2; CDR3 protein: CASSSGRPPYGYTF
V gene: TRBV19; J gene: TRBJ1-5; CDR3 protein: CASSSGQGAGQPQHF
V gene: TRBV14; J gene: TRBJ1-1; CDR3 protein: CASSHRRLPANTEAFF
V gene: TRBV24-1; J gene: TRBJ2-4; CDR3 protein: CATSETGRGDIQYF